A single T cell receptor (beta chain) is shown here with its context. Per the authors' pipeline: From reference gene primer amplification, estimates of nucleated cell counts were derived. Data came from immunoSEQ multiplex PCR; TCRdb stores just in-frame clones and leaves some out. The D gene and trimming were derived from the DNA, and the V and J assignments and clone size from that table. The repertoire holds about 100,000 clones, just over 85% seen once, with approximately 5.3% in the top ten. This sample is drawn from a study of blood T cell repertoires in COVID-19. Study-wide context: Acute-phase and convalescent COVID-19 samples originated in the United States, Italy and Spain. Sample material is recorded as cDNA or gDNA derived from T cells, B-cell-depleted T cells, or PBMCs.

In germline, CDR1 is SEHNR, CDR2 FQNEAQ (reference sequence). The CDR3 is 16 residues long. The V segment lost 1 base and the J segment 1 base; nucleotides outside the gene matches: 3. The chain carries TRBV7-9 and TRBJ2-3; 9 nucleotides line up with TRBD2. This receptor was taken from a human donor in a cohort sampled during active COVID-19. Sequencing was carried out using peripheral blood. This CDR3 reads CASSLDRTSGTDTQYF. CDR3 nucleotides: TGTGCCAGCAGCTTAGACAGGACTAGCGGCACAGATACGCAGTATTTT.